This T cell receptor (beta chain) was captured by sequencing in a study of T cells in Graves' hyperthyroidism and ophthalmopathy (dated by TCRdb to the late 2010s). About the full investigation: Peripheral blood samples were taken at initial diagnosis, before any treatment was given. After blood sampling, hyperthyroidism patients were treated with methimazole at a starting dose of 30 mg daily, and ophthalmopathy patients were treated with high-dose intravenous methylprednisolone. The study also compared thyroid tissue and blood T-cell repertoires from 5 to 7 Graves' hyperthyroidism patients. Prospective prediction of ophthalmopathy was tested in an independent validation cohort consisting of some 18 hyperthyroidism patients and 15 to 17 patients who later progressed to ophthalmopathy. TCR Vbeta CDR3 sequencing of 120 to 150 peripheral blood samples (over 40 ophthalmopathy, about 75 hyperthyroidism and roughly 17 progressor patients) is reported in the paper. The 100 or so discovery patients were divided at random into training and test sets in a 7:3 ratio. A discovery cohort of about a hundred patients, fewer than 50 with Graves' ophthalmopathy and approximately 55 with stable Graves' hyperthyroidism, was used to find distinguishing TCR V-J signatures. The full study reports these points: In validation, the model predicted progression to ophthalmopathy a median of around six months before onset, with roughly 68% sensitivity and roughly 79% specificity. Sample size was not statistically predetermined, and investigators were not blinded to group allocation. Most expanded thyroid clonotypes (frequency above 0.001) were also detected in blood, a finding suggesting that blood repertoires may reflect thyroid immune responses. A model built on a 13 V-J signature distinguished ophthalmopathy from stable hyperthyroidism, reaching about 88% sensitivity and approximately 81% specificity in cross-validation and 80%/75% in testing.

The hyperthyroidism patients were between 18 and 65 years old and newly diagnosed, with a disease duration of less than 2 months. Patients with uncontrolled infections, other autoimmune diseases, pregnancy or lactation were excluded. Diagnoses were established on the basis of clinical symptoms, serum thyroxine and TRAb, thyroid ultrasound, and orbital computed tomography. Blood from progressor patients was drawn when they were first diagnosed with hyperthyroidism, before any ophthalmopathy symptoms appeared. PBMCs were isolated from about 9.2 ml of fresh peripheral blood by Ficoll-Paque density gradient centrifugation. Progressor patients were first diagnosed with Graves' hyperthyroidism and then developed ophthalmopathy during follow-up. Total RNA was extracted with Trizol reagent, and quality was checked on an Agilent 2100 Bioanalyzer. Comment on this clonotype: Its antigen is not yet known. No base quality values were provided; no much bigger clone lies one nucleotide off.

The CDR3 covers 17 residues, taking in both the cysteine and the phenylalanine. CDR3 DNA only is kept here, 51 bases in frame from base 1. The germline V gene specifies SGHTA as CDR1 and FQGNSA as CDR2. Unmatched junction bases come to 15, with V trimmed by 5 bases and J by 7 bases. TCR beta CDR3 regions were amplified from RNA transcripts. A first-round RT-PCR of the TCR CDR3 used the HTBI primer set with the Qiagen OneStep RT-PCR kit. Libraries were constructed in a second round of multiplex PCR, after which size selection and purification were carried out. The libraries were sequenced on an Illumina HiSeq2000 using paired-end 100 bp reads. Per the original workflow: Raw data were processed with SOAPnuke, discarding reads with adapters, uncalled bases, mean Phred below 15, or no exact constant-primer or identifier match. High-quality paired reads were merged with COPE v1.2.5, and unique nucleotide sequences were defined as clonotypes. MiTCR v1.1 was used to align the clonotypes against IMGT TRBV, TRBD and TRBJ reference segments. The analysis included only V-J combinations with a frequency above 0.0001, which together covered around 99% of the repertoires. The TCS score was defined as the ratio of F50 (clonal expansion) to E x V (chaos), calculated using BLOSUM62-based TCRdist between CDR3 peptides within each V-J. Welch's t-statistics and random forest reduced 500 to 650 V-J features to 13, which were used in a naive Bayes classifier (R e1071). The public reads were reprocessed in TCRdb via fastp at Q25 and MiXCR, keeping in-frame beta chains. Every CDR3 protein is listed once, alongside the most common genes and DNA of its rows. TCRdb's processing, not the authors' own work, is the source of the V and J calls. This sample gives about 580,000 distinct CDR3 sequences in total; approximately 15% of them show up just once. Roughly 5.7% of the sample lies in the top ten.

Here the chain combines TRBV7-2 and TRBJ1-5; 9 of the junction bases match TRBD1. The sequencing sample was made of blood. This clonotype was obtained from a woman aged 25 to 45 with Graves' hyperthyroidism that later progressed to Graves' ophthalmopathy. Here is the DNA: TGTGCCAGCAGCCTTAGTCCCGGGACAGGGATCGGCCAGCCCCAGCATTTT. It translates as CASSLSPGTGIGQPQHF.